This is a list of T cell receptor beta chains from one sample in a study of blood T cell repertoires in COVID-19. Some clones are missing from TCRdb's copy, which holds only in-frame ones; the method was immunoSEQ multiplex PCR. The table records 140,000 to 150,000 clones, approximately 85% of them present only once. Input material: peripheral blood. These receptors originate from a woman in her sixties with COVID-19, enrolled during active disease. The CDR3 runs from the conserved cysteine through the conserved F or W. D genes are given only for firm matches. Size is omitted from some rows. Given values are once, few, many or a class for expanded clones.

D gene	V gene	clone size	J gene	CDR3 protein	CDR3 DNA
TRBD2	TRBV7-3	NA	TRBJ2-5	CASSLGTRYQETQYF	TGTGCCAGCAGCCTCGGGACTAGGTACCAAGAGACCCAGTACTTC
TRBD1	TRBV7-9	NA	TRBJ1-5	CASSYSRQGVYSQPQHF	TGTGCCAGCAGCTACTCACGGCAGGGGGTCTACAGTCAGCCCCAGCATTTT
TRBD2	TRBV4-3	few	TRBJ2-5	CASSQDPSGGAETQYF	TGCGCCAGCAGCCAAGACCCTAGCGGGGGGGCAGAGACCCAGTACTTC
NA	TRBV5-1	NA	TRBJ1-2	CASRQNPGQNYGYTF	TGCGCCAGCAGACAAAATCCGGGACAAAACTATGGCTACACCTTC
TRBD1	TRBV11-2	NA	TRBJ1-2	CASSLGTGGTANYGYTF	TGTGCCAGCAGCTTAGGGACAGGGGGGACAGCTAACTATGGCTACACCTTC
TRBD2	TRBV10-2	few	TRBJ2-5	CASSLRLAGTQYF	TGCGCCAGCAGCCTTAGACTAGCGGGAACCCAGTACTTC
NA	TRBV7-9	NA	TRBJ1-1	CASSLLQVNTEAFF	TGTGCCAGCAGCTTACTACAGGTAAACACTGAAGCTTTCTTT
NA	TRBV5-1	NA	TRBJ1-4	CASRLGVNEKLFF	TGCGCCAGCAGGCTCGGGGTTAATGAAAAACTGTTTTTT
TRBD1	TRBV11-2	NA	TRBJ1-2	CASSLDPQGRIYGYTF	TGTGCCAGCAGCTTAGATCCACAGGGGAGGATCTATGGCTACACCTTC
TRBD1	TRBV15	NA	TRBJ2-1	CATSRGGQGGLHEQFF	TGTGCCACCAGCAGAGGCGGACAGGGAGGTCTGCATGAGCAGTTCTTC
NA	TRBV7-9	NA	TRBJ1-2	CASSLGGPGPYYGYTF	TGTGCCAGCAGCTTAGGGGGGCCGGGCCCGTACTATGGCTACACCTTC
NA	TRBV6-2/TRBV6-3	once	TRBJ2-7	CASSTLRAGFISYEQYF	TGTGCCAGCAGCACCCTTCGGGCGGGTTTTATCTCCTACGAGCAGTACTTC
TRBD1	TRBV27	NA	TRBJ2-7	CASSVTGAKYEQYF	TGTGCCAGCAGTGTGACAGGGGCGAAATACGAGCAGTACTTC
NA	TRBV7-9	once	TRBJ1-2	CASSVEGGGSSYGYTF	TGTGCCAGCAGCGTCGAAGGAGGAGGGTCGAGCTATGGCTACACCTTC
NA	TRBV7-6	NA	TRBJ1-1	CASSLRGGEGYTEAFF	TGTGCCAGCAGCTTAAGGGGGGGCGAAGGGTACACTGAAGCTTTCTTT
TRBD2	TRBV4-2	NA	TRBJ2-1	CASSQLTSVGEQFF	TGTGCCAGCAGCCAACTTACTAGCGTCGGGGAGCAGTTCTTC
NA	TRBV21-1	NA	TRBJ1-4	CASSARGGAWEKLFF	TGTGCCAGCAGCGCCCGGGGAGGGGCGTGGGAAAAACTGTTTTTT
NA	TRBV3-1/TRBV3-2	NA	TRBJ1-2	CASSQDMGGRGFNYGYTF	TGTGCCAGCAGCCAAGATATGGGGGGAAGGGGTTTTAACTATGGCTACACCTTC
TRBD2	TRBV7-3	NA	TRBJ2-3	CASSFGTNTDTQYF	TGTGCCAGCAGCTTTGGGACTAACACAGATACGCAGTATTTT
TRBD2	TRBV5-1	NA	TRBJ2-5	CASSDGTSGVQETQYF	TGCGCCAGCAGCGATGGGACTAGCGGGGTTCAAGAGACCCAGTACTTC
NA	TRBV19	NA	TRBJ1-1	CASSKIASTEAFF	TGTGCCAGTAGTAAGATAGCCTCCACTGAAGCTTTCTTT
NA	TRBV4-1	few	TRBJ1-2	CASSQDKLRELKYGYTF	TGCGCCAGCAGCCAAGATAAGTTGAGAGAATTGAAGTATGGCTACACCTTC
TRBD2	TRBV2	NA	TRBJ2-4	CASNNGGASLSYF	TGTGCCAGCAATAACGGGGGGGCCTCCCTGTCATACTTC
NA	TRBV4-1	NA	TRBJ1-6	CASSQDPGSGSPLHF	TGCGCCAGCAGCCAAGATCCAGGATCGGGATCACCCCTCCACTTT
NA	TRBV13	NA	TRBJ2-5	CASSLSETQYF	TGTGCCAGCAGTTTGTCGGAGACCCAGTACTTC
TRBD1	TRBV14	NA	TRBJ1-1	CASSPLDRGAFF	TGTGCCAGCAGCCCTCTGGACAGGGGAGCTTTCTTT
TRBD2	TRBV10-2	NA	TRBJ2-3	CASSPTAGGAGDTQYF	TGCGCCAGCAGTCCCACAGCGGGGGGGGCGGGAGATACGCAGTATTTT
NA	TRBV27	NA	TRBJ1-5	CASSILSNQPQHF	TGTGCCAGCAGTATACTGAGCAATCAGCCCCAGCATTTT
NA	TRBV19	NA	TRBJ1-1	CATLLGTTEAFF	TGTGCCACCCTGTTGGGCACGACTGAAGCTTTCTTT
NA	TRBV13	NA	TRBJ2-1	CASSLGLGGLTNNEQFF	TGTGCCAGCAGCTTAGGCCTCGGGGGTTTAACCAACAATGAGCAGTTCTTC
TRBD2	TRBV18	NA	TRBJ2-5	CASSTPSGGAIETQYF	TGTGCCAGCTCAACACCGAGCGGGGGGGCCATCGAGACCCAGTACTTC
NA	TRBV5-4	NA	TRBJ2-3	CASMRHSTDTQYF	TGTGCCAGCATGAGACATAGCACAGATACGCAGTATTTT
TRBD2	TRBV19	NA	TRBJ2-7	CASSIGTRKSYEQYF	TGTGCCAGTAGTATCGGGACTAGGAAGTCCTACGAGCAGTACTTC
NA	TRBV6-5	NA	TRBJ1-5	CASSYVGQHQPQHF	TGTGCCAGCAGTTACGTCGGACAACATCAGCCCCAGCATTTT
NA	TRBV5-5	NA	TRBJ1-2	CASSDTTGSYGYTF	TGTGCCAGCAGCGATACTACCGGGAGCTATGGCTACACCTTC
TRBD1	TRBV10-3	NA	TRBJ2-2	CAISADRADTGELFF	TGTGCCATCAGTGCGGACAGGGCCGACACCGGGGAGCTGTTTTTT
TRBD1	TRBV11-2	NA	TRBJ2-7	CASSLDTGQGYEQYF	TGTGCCAGCAGCTTAGATACTGGACAGGGCTACGAGCAGTACTTC
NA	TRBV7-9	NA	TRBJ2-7	CASSSVSESPYEQYF	TGTGCCAGCAGCTCTGTATCGGAGTCTCCCTACGAGCAGTACTTC
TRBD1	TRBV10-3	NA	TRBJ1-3	CAIRATGGENTIYF	TGTGCCATCAGGGCGACAGGGGGAGAAAACACCATATATTTT
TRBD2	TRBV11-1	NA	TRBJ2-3	CASSLEAGLGTQYF	TGTGCCAGCAGCTTAGAGGCGGGACTAGGTACGCAGTATTTT
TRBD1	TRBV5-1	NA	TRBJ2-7	CASSLDGQGGQYF	TGCGCCAGCAGCTTGGACGGACAGGGAGGGCAGTACTTC
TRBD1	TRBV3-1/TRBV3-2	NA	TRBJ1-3	CASSFRTGGNTIYF	TGTGCCAGCAGCTTCCGGACAGGGGGGAACACCATATATTTT
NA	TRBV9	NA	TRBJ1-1	CASRAGDGVNTEAFF	TGTGCCAGCAGAGCGGGAGATGGGGTGAACACTGAAGCTTTCTTT
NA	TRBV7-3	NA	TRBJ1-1	CASSLNSGVDTEAFF	TGTGCCAGCAGCTTAAATTCAGGGGTCGACACTGAAGCTTTCTTT
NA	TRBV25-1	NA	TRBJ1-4	CASRPGQPYGKLFF	TGTGCCAGCAGACCGGGACAACCGTACGGAAAACTGTTTTTT
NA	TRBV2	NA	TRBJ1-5	CASSEFRSSNQPQHF	TGTGCCAGCAGTGAATTTAGGAGTAGCAATCAGCCCCAGCATTTT
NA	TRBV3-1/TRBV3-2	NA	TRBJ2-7	CASSQDAGSYEQYF	TGTGCCAGCAGCCAAGATGCAGGATCCTACGAGCAGTACTTC
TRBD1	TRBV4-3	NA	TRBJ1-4	CASSQRQGAYEKLFF	TGCGCCAGCAGCCAACGACAGGGGGCTTACGAAAAACTGTTTTTT
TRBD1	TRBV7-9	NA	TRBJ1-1	CASSSPDRGNTEAFF	TGTGCCAGCAGCTCCCCGGACAGGGGGAACACTGAAGCTTTCTTT
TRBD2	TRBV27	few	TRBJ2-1	CASSLFWGGNEQFF	TGTGCCAGCAGTTTATTCTGGGGGGGGAATGAGCAGTTCTTC
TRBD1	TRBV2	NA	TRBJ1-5	CASSEVQGFQPQHF	TGTGCCAGCAGTGAGGTACAGGGGTTTCAGCCCCAGCATTTT
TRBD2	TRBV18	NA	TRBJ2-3	CASSPSAGGFDTQYF	TGTGCCAGCTCACCGTCAGCGGGGGGGTTTGATACGCAGTATTTT
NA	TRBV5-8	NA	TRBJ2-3	CASTPGRTDTQYF	TGTGCCAGCACCCCGGGTCGCACAGATACGCAGTATTTT
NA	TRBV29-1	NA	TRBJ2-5	CSVGGTLQETQYF	TGCAGCGTTGGAGGGACTTTACAAGAGACCCAGTACTTC
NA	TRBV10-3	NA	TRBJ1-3	CAISDSDRFSGNTIYF	TGTGCCATCAGTGATAGCGACAGGTTCTCTGGAAACACCATATATTTT